This T cell receptor beta chain was captured in a study of T cells in Graves' hyperthyroidism and ophthalmopathy. TCR beta CDR3 sequences were amplified from RNA transcripts. In the first-round RT-PCR of the TCR CDR3, the HTBI primer set was used. TCRdb re-analysed the multiplex PCR reads in MiXCR, keeping a single row per CDR3 protein. In the table there are hundreds of thousands of distinct CDR3 sequences, more than 15% of which are singletons. Used for diagnoses were clinical symptoms, serum thyroxine and TRAb, thyroid ultrasound and orbital computed tomography. PBMCs came from 8.5 to 10 ml fresh peripheral blood. This clonotype showed up just a few times. Its specificity is unknown. Germline loops: CDR1 SQVTM, CDR2 ANQGSEA. The CDR3 consists of 14 residues. Findings and caveats of the study: Among thyroid clonotypes expanded above 0.001, most also appeared in blood.

The sequenced material came from blood. The gene calls are TRBV29-1 and TRBJ2-2; 8 bases are shared with TRBD2. The source of this sequence is a woman in her thirties or forties with Graves' ophthalmopathy. In DNA, the CDR3 is TGCACCGTACTAGCGGAGAAAAACACCGGGGAGCTGTTTTTT. Translating gives CTVLAEKNTGELFF.